Below, one TCR beta chain is given with its context. The data derive from a study of TIL therapy for anti-PD-1-resistant metastatic lung cancer. For the study at large: Half of patients were current or former smokers.

Germline V lookup: CDR1 SGHKS, CDR2 YYEKEE (reference sequence). Trimming left V 1 base short and J 4 bases short, with 9 bases between. The CDR3 extends over 14 amino acids. Time point defined: pre-treatment sample, taken before nivolumab and TIL therapy. This was the immunoSEQ v3 assay. Clones were sequenced by immunoSEQ multiplex PCR, and TCRdb holds only the in-frame ones, with some missing. The data hold approximately 57,000 clones, with 80% to 90% observed a single time. The chain employs TRBV5-5 and TRBJ2-1; D is ambiguous. The sample here was blood, taken at baseline. The TCR was taken from a person aged 25 to 80 with non-small cell lung cancer. CDR3 loop: CASSLWGLYNEQFF. The CDR3 DNA reads as TGTGCCAGCAGCTTGTGGGGATTGTACAATGAGCAGTTCTTC.